This T cell receptor beta chain is drawn from a study of blood T cell repertoires in COVID-19. Libraries were prepared by immunoSEQ multiplex PCR; TCRdb keeps only in-frame clonotypes and omits some of them. The table has 100,000 to 150,000 clones, 84% seen once. From germline, CDR1 is MNHEY and CDR2 SMNVEV (reference sequence). There are 14 residues in the CDR3. Trimming took off 5 bases at V and 8 bases at J, with 18 bases between the two ends. Material: PBMCs or T cells enriched from blood (not recorded which). This chain joins TRBV27 and TRBJ2-5, with D tentatively TRBD1 (5 bases). This receptor was taken from a woman aged 30 to 39 who had recovered from COVID-19. The CDR3 DNA is TGTGCCAGCAGTCCTACATGGGGCGGACGAACCCAGTACTTC. Translated: CASSPTWGGRTQYF.